This is a list of T cell receptor beta chains from one sample in a study of blood T cell repertoires in COVID-19. Measured with immunoSEQ multiplex PCR; TCRdb has only the in-frame clones, and not every one. The sample lists under 350,000 clones, roughly 89% seen once, with roughly 5% in the top ten. The sequenced material came from peripheral blood. The receptors shown here come from a man aged 35 to 55 with acute or convalescent COVID-19. CDR3s include the opening cysteine and the closing phenylalanine or tryptophan. The D gene is left open where the match is weak. Some rows mark clone size as missing; the rest say once, few, many or name a class of expanded clone.

clone size,J gene,D gene,V gene,CDR3 protein,CDR3 DNA
once,TRBJ1-1,NA,TRBV29-1,CSVEDPTNTEAFF,TGCAGCGTTGAAGATCCGACAAACACTGAAGCTTTCTTT
NA,TRBJ2-7,TRBD1,TRBV19,CASSIAVGQGSYEQYF,TGTGCCAGTAGTATAGCGGTGGGACAGGGGTCCTACGAGCAGTACTTC
NA,TRBJ1-6,NA,TRBV5-6,CASSLRTRGNSPLHF,TGTGCCAGCAGCTTGAGGACTCGGGGTAATTCACCCCTCCACTTT
NA,TRBJ1-5,TRBD1,TRBV28,CASSSPDRSPPQHF,TGTGCCAGCAGTTCTCCGGACAGGTCGCCGCCCCAGCATTTT
NA,TRBJ1-1,NA,TRBV5-4,CASSLDARGAFF,TGTGCCAGCAGCTTGGATGCCAGGGGAGCTTTCTTT
NA,TRBJ2-1,NA,TRBV7-9,CASSFQGSSYNEQFF,TGTGCCAGCAGCTTCCAGGGGAGCTCCTACAATGAGCAGTTCTTC
NA,TRBJ2-3,TRBD2,TRBV6-4,CASSAGLAGGGSDTQYF,TGTGCCAGCAGTGCCGGACTAGCGGGGGGGGGCTCAGATACGCAGTATTTT
NA,TRBJ1-1,NA,TRBV5-1,CASSLKGANTEAFF,TGCGCCAGCAGCTTGAAAGGGGCAAACACTGAAGCTTTCTTT
NA,TRBJ1-3,NA,TRBV29-1,CSVEGGAGNTIYF,TGCAGCGTTGAGGGGGGAGCAGGAAACACCATATATTTT
NA,TRBJ1-6,TRBD1,TRBV5-5,CASSLYGTGGTPLHF,TGTGCCAGCAGCTTGTACGGGACAGGGGGGACACCCCTCCACTTT
NA,TRBJ1-4,NA,TRBV2,CASIQGTNEKLFF,TGTGCCAGCATTCAGGGGACTAATGAAAAACTGTTTTTT
NA,TRBJ1-1,NA,TRBV10-3,CAISEGPPGGNEAFF,TGTGCCATCAGTGAGGGCCCACCGGGGGGGAATGAAGCTTTCTTT
NA,TRBJ1-4,NA,TRBV9,CASSVETTTNEKLFF,TGTGCCAGCAGCGTAGAGACAACCACTAATGAAAAACTGTTTTTT
NA,TRBJ1-2,NA,TRBV4-1,CASSQEWPINYGYTF,TGCGCCAGCAGCCAAGAATGGCCGATTAACTATGGCTACACCTTC
NA,TRBJ1-2,NA,TRBV7-8,CASSLVGERGYTF,TGTGCCAGCAGCTTAGTTGGGGAGAGAGGCTACACCTTC
once,TRBJ2-2,NA,TRBV6-2/TRBV6-3,CASSYSVTTNTGELFF,TGTGCCAGCAGTTACTCGGTGACAACGAACACCGGGGAGCTGTTTTTT
NA,TRBJ1-1,NA,TRBV18,CASSPPKGDTEAFF,TGTGCCAGCTCACCACCAAAGGGGGACACTGAAGCTTTCTTT
NA,TRBJ2-1,TRBD2,TRBV7-2,CASSLGGGGGHNEQFF,TGTGCCAGCAGCTTAGGCGGCGGGGGGGGACACAATGAGCAGTTCTTC
NA,TRBJ1-2,TRBD1,TRBV7-2,CASSPGQGYGYTF,TGTGCCAGCAGCCCCGGACAGGGCTATGGCTACACCTTC
NA,TRBJ2-7,TRBD2,TRBV6-1,CASSETGTSGSYEQYF,TGTGCCAGCAGTGAGACCGGGACTAGCGGTTCCTACGAGCAGTACTTC
NA,TRBJ1-6,NA,TRBV29-1,CSVEFSRNSPLHF,TGCAGCGTTGAATTTAGTAGAAATTCACCCCTCCACTTT
NA,TRBJ1-5,TRBD1,TRBV28,CASRSDRAGSNQPQHF,TGTGCCAGCAGGAGCGACAGGGCCGGGAGCAATCAGCCCCAGCATTTT
NA,TRBJ1-2,NA,TRBV24-1,CATSAREGDGYTF,TGTGCCACCAGTGCCAGGGAGGGAGATGGCTACACCTTC
once,TRBJ2-7,NA,TRBV15,CATSRQGTSYEQYF,TGTGCCACCAGCAGGCAGGGGACGTCCTACGAGCAGTACTTC
once,TRBJ1-4,TRBD1,TRBV18,CASSPRGPEEKLFF,TGTGCCAGCTCACCGAGGGGGCCCGAGGAAAAACTGTTTTTT